Listed below are T cell receptor beta chains from one sample, sequenced in a study of shared clonotypes between healthy human individuals. Some clones are missing from TCRdb's copy, which holds only in-frame ones; the method was immunoSEQ multiplex PCR. The table shows 2.3 million or so clones, with 80% to 95% occurring only once. Source material: naive CD4+ T cells from PBMCs. The receptors shown here come from a man younger than 35 in good health. Some clones in this sample may be carry-over from other donors' samples. Each CDR3 is given with its conserved first and last residue. Fields, in order: V gene, D gene, J gene, clone size, CDR3 protein, CDR3 DNA. A D gene is named only where the DNA matches it firmly. Clone size appears in some rows only: once, few, many, or a class for an expanded clone.

>TRBV9|-|TRBJ2-1|-
CASSVAPLSSSYNEQFF
TGTGCCAGCAGCGTAGCACCCTTATCGAGCTCCTACAATGAGCAGTTCTTC
>TRBV11-1|-|TRBJ2-3|-
CASSTAGYRGGTDTQYF
TGTGCCAGCAGCACAGCGGGATACAGGGGAGGCACAGATACGCAGTATTTT
>TRBV15|-|TRBJ1-5|-
CATSRDRWVRYQPQHF
TGTGCCACCAGCAGAGACCGATGGGTGAGGTATCAGCCCCAGCATTTT
>TRBV2|-|TRBJ1-1|-
CASSDGESEAFF
TGTGCCAGCAGTGATGGTGAATCTGAAGCTTTCTTT
>TRBV2|-|TRBJ1-2|-
CASSEAGGGYGYTF
TGTGCCAGCAGTGAAGCAGGAGGTGGCTATGGCTACACCTTC
>TRBV6-1|-|TRBJ2-5|-
CASSENEEDLETQYF
TGTGCCAGCAGTGAAAATGAGGAAGACTTAGAGACCCAGTACTTC
>TRBV6-1|TRBD2|TRBJ2-3|-
CASRFVAGTTDTQYF
TGTGCCAGCAGATTTGTAGCGGGGACCACAGATACGCAGTATTTT
>TRBV7-7|TRBD2|TRBJ2-7|-
CASSLTAGEDYEQYF
TGTGCCAGCAGCTTAACCGCGGGAGAGGACTACGAGCAGTACTTC
>TRBV10-1|TRBD2|TRBJ2-2|once
CASSEGSGITGELFF
TGCGCCAGCAGTGAGGGAAGCGGGATCACCGGGGAGCTGTTTTTT
>TRBV10-3|TRBD2|TRBJ2-5|-
CATRAGGTSQETQYF
TGTGCCACCAGGGCGGGGGGGACTTCGCAAGAGACCCAGTACTTC
>TRBV7-3|-|TRBJ2-3|-
CASSFDITDTQYF
TGTGCCAGCAGCTTCGACATAACAGATACGCAGTATTTT
>TRBV7-9|TRBD2|TRBJ2-7|-
CASSPRTSGSRDEQYF
TGTGCCAGCAGCCCCCGGACTAGCGGGAGTCGCGACGAGCAGTACTTC
>TRBV19|TRBD1|TRBJ2-7|-
CASSIAGTGFYEQYF
TGTGCCAGTAGTATAGCCGGGACAGGGTTCTACGAGCAGTACTTC
>TRBV28|TRBD2|TRBJ2-2|-
CASSSPGLAGVNGELFF
TGTGCCAGCAGTTCTCCGGGACTAGCGGGAGTCAACGGGGAGCTGTTTTTT
>TRBV5-1|TRBD1|TRBJ1-1|-
CASSPDRVTEAFF
TGCGCCAGCAGCCCGGACAGGGTCACTGAAGCTTTCTTT
>TRBV15|-|TRBJ1-5|-
CATSSRGNQPQHF
TGTGCCACCAGCAGCCGTGGGAATCAGCCCCAGCATTTT
>TRBV7-9|-|TRBJ2-1|-
CASTTTTEQFF
TGTGCCAGCACCACAACTACTGAGCAGTTCTTC
>TRBV7-3|TRBD2|TRBJ2-3|-
CASSLQAGALPDTQYF
TGTGCCAGCAGCTTACAAGCGGGAGCCCTCCCAGATACGCAGTATTTT
>TRBV7-9|-|TRBJ2-7|-
CASSLAGPYEQYF
TGTGCCAGCAGCTTAGCCGGACCCTACGAGCAGTACTTC
>TRBV5-6|-|TRBJ2-2|-
CASSFLAGSTGELFF
TGTGCCAGCAGCTTCCTAGCCGGGAGCACCGGGGAGCTGTTTTTT
>TRBV28|TRBD1|TRBJ1-1|-
CASSLFQGVATEAFF
TGTGCCAGCAGTTTATTTCAGGGGGTAGCCACTGAAGCTTTCTTT
>TRBV5-6|TRBD2|TRBJ2-7|-
CASSLLSGTLFYEQYF
TGTGCCAGCAGCTTACTTAGCGGGACCCTCTTCTACGAGCAGTACTTC
>TRBV11-2|-|TRBJ2-7|-
CASSLGHGGREQYF
TGTGCCAGCAGCTTAGGTCACGGGGGGCGGGAGCAGTACTTC
>TRBV5-1|-|TRBJ1-5|once
CASSLAGPPGSNQPQHF
TGCGCCAGCAGCTTGGCCGGACCCCCCGGCAGCAATCAGCCCCAGCATTTT
>TRBV25-1|TRBD1|TRBJ1-5|once
CASSSGTGLLQPQHF
TGTGCCAGCAGCTCCGGGACAGGGTTACTTCAGCCCCAGCATTTT
>TRBV2|-|TRBJ2-3|-
CASSGLVQRTDTQYF
TGTGCCAGCAGTGGACTAGTTCAGCGTACAGATACGCAGTATTTT
>TRBV10-3|TRBD1|TRBJ1-2|-
CAMGTDDYGYTF
TGTGCCATGGGGACAGACGACTATGGCTACACCTTC
>TRBV27|-|TRBJ1-2|-
CASSLSGYGYTF
TGTGCCAGCAGTTTATCCGGCTATGGCTACACCTTC
>TRBV6-4|-|TRBJ1-1|-
CASSETEGSWNTEAFF
TGTGCCAGCAGTGAAACAGAAGGCAGTTGGAACACTGAAGCTTTCTTT
>TRBV30|-|TRBJ1-5|-
CAFGTQGNQPQHF
TGTGCCTTCGGAACTCAGGGGAATCAGCCCCAGCATTTT
>TRBV7-2|-|TRBJ1-2|once
CASSLGGANDGYTF
TGTGCCAGCAGCTTAGGGGGCGCCAACGATGGCTACACCTTC
>TRBV30|-|TRBJ1-1|-
CAWRDGLNTEAFF
TGTGCCTGGAGGGACGGTTTGAACACTGAAGCTTTCTTT
>TRBV28|TRBD1|TRBJ1-5|-
CAATGAGNQLQHF
TGTGCCGCCACAGGGGCTGGTAATCAGCTCCAGCATTTT
>TRBV28|TRBD1|TRBJ2-7|-
CASSLGAGGKGRYEQYF
TGTGCCAGCAGTTTAGGGGCAGGGGGCAAGGGGCGTTACGAGCAGTACTTC
>TRBV7-8|TRBD2|TRBJ2-7|-
CASSLIGTSGSYEQYF
TGTGCCAGCAGCTTGATCGGGACTAGCGGATCCTACGAGCAGTACTTC
>TRBV11-2|-|TRBJ2-5|few
CASSLDRPGTQYF
TGTGCCAGCAGCTTAGATCGTCCGGGGACCCAGTACTTC
>TRBV20-1|-|TRBJ1-2|few
CRAAGSGYTF
TGCAGGGCCGCAGGGAGTGGCTACACCTTC
>TRBV11-2|TRBD2|TRBJ2-1|-
CASSRLAGAYNEQFF
TGTGCCAGCAGCCGTCTAGCGGGAGCCTACAATGAGCAGTTCTTC
>TRBV5-4|-|TRBJ1-2|-
CASSFPRGGGYGYTF
TGTGCCAGCAGCTTTCCTCGGGGAGGTGGCTATGGCTACACCTTC
>TRBV29-1|TRBD1|TRBJ1-5|few
CSVGPDRDQPQHF
TGCAGCGTTGGGCCAGACAGGGATCAGCCCCAGCATTTT
>TRBV5-8|TRBD2|TRBJ2-1|-
CASSFSGRAFNEQFF
TGTGCCAGCAGCTTTAGCGGGAGGGCCTTCAATGAGCAGTTCTTC
>TRBV7-8|TRBD2|TRBJ2-2|-
CASSPQAGENTGELFF
TGTGCCAGCAGCCCTCAAGCGGGGGAGAACACCGGGGAGCTGTTTTTT
>TRBV5-4|-|TRBJ2-3|-
CASSLVSAGRDTQYF
TGTGCCAGCAGCTTGGTTTCGGCAGGGAGGGATACGCAGTATTTT
>TRBV10-3|-|TRBJ2-7|-
CAISEQSGPYEQYF
TGTGCCATCAGTGAGCAGAGCGGCCCCTACGAGCAGTACTTC
>TRBV7-2|TRBD2|TRBJ2-1|few
CASSSRPAGGFYNEQFF
TGTGCCAGCAGCTCCCGTCCGGCGGGAGGGTTCTACAATGAGCAGTTCTTC
>TRBV6-5|-|TRBJ2-6|-
CASSYGTSGANVLTF
TGTGCCAGCAGTTACGGGACGTCTGGGGCCAACGTCCTGACTTTC
>TRBV11-3|TRBD2|TRBJ2-3|once
CASSLDRAGGTPDTQYF
TGTGCCAGCAGCTTAGATCGGGCGGGAGGTACACCAGATACGCAGTATTTT